This paragraph reports one TCR beta chain. The junction departs from germline at one end; a sequencing error may be responsible. These data originate in a study of blood T cell repertoires in COVID-19. Study information: PBMCs, B-cell-depleted T cells, or T cells were the source of the cDNA or gDNA that made up the material.

Some clones are missing from TCRdb's copy, which holds only in-frame ones; the method was immunoSEQ multiplex PCR. The sample has more than 65,000 clones, about 80% seen once; the top ten hold roughly 36%. In germline, CDR1 is SGDLS, CDR2 YYNGEE. The CDR3 runs to 15 residues. Sequences were obtained from peripheral blood. The V gene is TRBV9, the J gene TRBJ2-2, with D perhaps TRBD1 (6 bases). This clonotype was sampled from a woman in her 70s with acute or convalescent COVID-19. CDR3: CASSVATGNIGELFF. Written as DNA, the CDR3 is TGTGCCAGCAGCGTAGCTACAGGGAACATCGGGGAGCTGTTTTTT. Looking up the rest from reference TRBV9 and TRBJ2-2 gives the full variable domain: DSGVTQTPKHLITATGQRVTLRCSPRSGDLSVYWYQQSLDQGLQFLIQYYNGEERAKGNILERFSAQQFPDLHSELNLSSLELGDSALYFCASSVATGNIGELFFGEGSRLTVL.